The 11 T cell receptor beta chains given below trace back to one sample, sequenced in a study of shared clonotypes between healthy human individuals (dated by TCRdb to 2018 to 2021). Libraries were prepared through the immunoSEQ multiplex PCR assay. The table was pulled from immuneACCESS by TCRdb, which kept in-frame rearrangements only. Such tables lose some clones; where checked, under half of the loss comes from unresolved V genes, and the rest has no known cause. A total of 2 million to 2.5 million clones appear in this sample, around 95% of them only once. The ten largest account for 0.1% to 0.15% of the sample. The sequenced material came from naive CD4+ T cells sorted from blood. The cell subset or site label corresponds to: CD45RA+ positively selected. The source is a man between 18 and 35 years old in good health.

The chain recombines TRBV29-1 with TRBJ1-2, with 8 positions matching TRBD1. The germline CDR1 and CDR2 sequences are SQVTM and ANQGSEA. With V trimmed by 6 bases and J by 7 bases, 7 bases remained unmatched. This CDR3 has 12 residues. CDR3 coding DNA: TGCAGCGTGTCCACAGGGGGGCCTGGCTACACCTTC. It encodes CSVSTGGPGYTF. Based on the CDR3 plus reference TRBV29-1 and TRBJ1-2, the full variable domain is SAVISQKPSRDICQRGTSLTIQCQVDSQVTMMFWYRQQPGQSLTLIATANQGSEATYESGFVIDKFPISRPNLTFSTLTVSNMSPEDSSIYLCSVSTGGPGYTFGSGTRLTVV.

The V gene is TRBV10-3, the J gene TRBJ2-6, with TRBD1 matching 7 bases. The germline V gene has CDR1 ENHRY and CDR2 SYGVKD. V shed 2 bases and J 4 bases; nucleotides not matched to a gene: 8. The CDR3 loop spans 17 amino acids. The CDR3, as DNA: TGTGCCATCAGTGAGGATTACAGGGGAACCGGGGCCAACGTCCTGACTTTC. Translated, it gives CAISEDYRGTGANVLTF.

J is TRBJ2-2 and V is TRBV29-1; no definite D call. Trimming took 7 bases from V and 7 from J, leaving 13 bases between them. Germline CDR1 is SQVTM and CDR2 is ANQGSEA. This CDR3 comprises 12 residues. CDR3 protein: CSAKKWGGELFF. In DNA, the CDR3 is TGCAGCGCCAAAAAATGGGGCGGGGAGCTGTTTTTT.

The V call is TRBV11-2, the J call TRBJ1-6, with D possibly TRBD1 on 6 matching bases. V lost 1 base to trimming and J lost 6 bases, with 10 bases between them. Germline loops: CDR1 SGHAT, CDR2 FQNNGV. This CDR3 has 15 amino acids. The CDR3 DNA is TGTGCCAGCAGCTTAGGGCACAGGGTTAATTCACCCCTCCACTTT. It encodes CASSLGHRVNSPLHF.

The gene calls are TRBV19 and TRBJ1-4; TRBD1 matches 10 bases. Germline V lookup: CDR1 LNHDA, CDR2 SQIVND (reference sequence). V dropped 4 bases and J dropped 6; count of bases not matched to a gene: 11. The CDR3 has 17 residues. The CDR3 sequence: CASSKRQGARGDEKLFF. The CDR3 bases are TGTGCCAGTAGTAAGAGACAGGGGGCTCGCGGTGATGAAAAACTGTTTTTT.

The V and J genes are TRBV6-5 and TRBJ2-7; 7 bases agree with TRBD1. CDR1 and CDR2 (germline): MNHEY, SVGAGI. This CDR3 has 16 amino acids. V lost 4 bases to trimming and J lost 4 bases; unmatched junction nucleotides: 13. The DNA for the CDR3 is TGTGCCAGCAGTTTACGGGACAGCGGAGCCGGGTACGAGCAGTACTTC. Encoded protein: CASSLRDSGAGYEQYF.

The J gene is TRBJ1-6, the V gene TRBV30; D ambiguous. There are 16 residues in the CDR3. Trimming left V 0 bases short and J 7 bases short, with 16 bases between. CDR1 GTSNPN and CDR2 SVGIG come from the germline V gene (reference sequence). Written as DNA, the CDR3 is TGTGCCTGGAGTGTACGTCCTGTGGGAAGCAATTCACCCCTCCACTTT. Translating it yields CAWSVRPVGSNSPLHF. Filled out from reference TRBV30 and TRBJ1-6, the complete variable domain reads SQTIHQWPATLVQPVGSPLSLECTVEGTSNPNLYWYRQAAGRGLQLLFYSVGIGQISSEVPQNLSASRPQDRQFILSSKKLLLSDSGFYLCAWSVRPVGSNSPLHFGNGTRLTVT.

This clone was counted once. V and J are TRBV7-2 and TRBJ2-5; tentative D call: TRBD2 (6 bases). Between the trimmed V and J ends, which lost 5 bases and 10 bases, there was a span of 20 bases. CDR1 is SGHTA, CDR2 FQGNSA, per germline. The CDR3 runs 14 residues. CDR3 in amino acids: CASSPRDGTVIQYF. CDR3 DNA sequence: TGTGCCAGCAGCCCCCGGGACGGGACTGTTATCCAGTACTTC.

In its sample, this clone was seen once. This sequence joins TRBV27 and TRBJ1-6; D ambiguous. Germline lookup yields CDR1 MNHEY and CDR2 SMNVEV (reference sequence). V lost 4 bases to trimming and J lost 4 bases, with 11 bases between them. The CDR3 consists of 15 residues. DNA for the CDR3: TGTGCCAGCAGTTCTGGCCAGGTGTATAATTCACCCCTCCACTTT. Translation gives CASSSGQVYNSPLHF.

This clone was counted once. The chain uses TRBV5-1 and TRBJ2-2; no clear D gene. The V end lost 10 bases, the J end lost 1 base, and 11 bases lay between the germline ends. CDR3 length: 13 amino acids. Germline loops: CDR1 SGHRS, CDR2 YFSETQ. The CDR3 reads CASTPGNTGELFF. The CDR3 DNA sequence: TGCGCCTCGACCCCCGGGAACACCGGGGAGCTGTTTTTT.

The chain joins TRBV5-1 to TRBJ2-1, with unresolved D. V was pared by 3 bases and J by 10 bases, with 20 bases between. Germline V gene sequence: CDR1 SGHRS, CDR2 YFSETQ. This CDR3 has 15 residues. As DNA, the CDR3 is TGCGCCAGCAGCTCCTCACCGGACCCTACCAACGAGCAGTTCTTC. This gives the protein CASSSSPDPTNEQFF.